The 24 T cell receptor beta chains reported below all come from one sample, sequenced in a study of blood T cell repertoires in COVID-19. TCRdb keeps only in-frame clones here, not all; method: immunoSEQ multiplex PCR. The sample shows around 180,000 clones, 88% of them seen only once. Sequenced: peripheral blood. Receptors were obtained from a man aged 70-80 years with active or convalescent COVID-19.

CDR3 in amino acids: CASSPTGQGETQYF. CDR3 bases: TGTGCCAGCAGCCCCACGGGACAGGGCGAGACCCAGTACTTC. The chain combines TRBV5-6 with TRBJ2-5, with TRBD1 identical over 9 bases. CDR1 and CDR2 (germline): SGHDT, YYEEEE. There are 14 residues in the CDR3. The ends lost 4 bases at V and 5 bases at J; junction bases unmatched: 6.

This clone was recorded once. This chain joins TRBV14 and TRBJ2-5, with TRBD2 as a possible D gene (5 bases). This CDR3 spans 13 amino acids. The V gene lost 1 base and the J gene lost 7 bases, with 10 bases spanning the gap. The germline CDR1 and CDR2 sequences are SGHDN and FVKESK. CDR3 in amino acids: CASSQVLVGTQYF. CDR3 DNA sequence: TGTGCCAGCAGCCAAGTACTAGTTGGGACCCAGTACTTC.

This chain joins TRBV6-5 and TRBJ2-3, with 10 bases lining up with TRBD2. This CDR3 has 15 amino acids. Trimming removed 8 bases from V and 0 bases from J; junction bases left unmatched: 5. Germline V gene sequence: CDR1 MNHEY, CDR2 SVGAGI. The CDR3 DNA follows: TGTGCCAGCGTCCCTAGCGGGGGTAGCACAGATACGCAGTATTTT. Protein: CASVPSGGSTDTQYF.

In nucleotides, the CDR3 is TGTGCCAGCAGCTTAGTAGGAGCAGGGTTGGGAAACACCATATATTTT. Translated, it gives CASSLVGAGLGNTIYF. The chain recombines TRBV7-2 with TRBJ1-3, with D perhaps matching TRBD1 (5 bases). The germline gives CDR1 SGHTA, CDR2 FQGNSA. The CDR3 consists of 16 residues. The ends were cut back, 1 base at V and 4 bases at J, with 14 bases in the middle.

This rearrangement joins TRBV5-4 to TRBJ2-5; 8 nucleotides agree with TRBD2. The trim removed 0 bases at V and 4 bases at J, leaving 5 bases unmatched. Germline V gives CDR1 SGHNT, CDR2 YYREEE (reference sequence). This CDR3 is built from 15 residues. The CDR3 reads CASSLDGGGLETQYF. CDR3 nucleotide sequence: TGTGCCAGCAGCTTGGATGGCGGGGGGCTAGAGACCCAGTACTTC.

The genes are TRBV6-4 and TRBJ1-4; D call uncertain. CDR3 length equals 15 residues. V dropped 8 bases and J dropped 4 bases, with 17 bases sitting between them. The V gene's germline CDR1 is MRHNA and CDR2 SNTAGT. The CDR3 is CASPHRREGNEKLFF. The CDR3, as DNA: TGTGCCAGCCCTCACCGGAGGGAGGGTAATGAAAAACTGTTTTTT.

V usage is TRBV7-9 and J usage is TRBJ2-1, with D possibly matching TRBD1 (5 bases). The CDR3 is made up of 12 amino acids. CDR1 is SEHNR and CDR2 is FQNEAQ in the germline V gene (reference sequence). Trimming shortened V by 6 bases and J by 5 bases, and 8 bases separated the two germline ends. The CDR3 DNA is TGTGCCAGCAGGACAGTCCACAATGAGCAGTTCTTC. Translated, it gives CASRTVHNEQFF.

This chain links TRBV24-1 with TRBJ2-5, with 9 bases that match TRBD1. The CDR3 runs 16 residues. V was pared by 5 bases and J by 1 base, with 7 bases of the junction left unmatched. Germline V CDR1 and CDR2: KGHDR, SFDVKD. CDR3 bases: TGTGCCACCAGTGCGGACAGGGGACGGGCCCAAGAGACCCAGTACTTC. It specifies CATSADRGRAQETQYF.

CDR3 loop: CASIDSGGYTGELFF. CDR3 coding DNA: TGTGCCAGCATCGACTCGGGGGGTTACACCGGGGAGCTGTTTTTT. The genes are TRBV11-2 and TRBJ2-2; 7 bases agree with TRBD2. The V segment lost 7 bases and the J segment 3 bases; nucleotides outside the gene matches: 8. CDR1 and CDR2 from the germline V gene are SGHAT and FQNNGV. The CDR3 extends over 15 amino acids.

The rearrangement links TRBV28 to TRBJ1-2, with D uncertain. The V end lost 2 bases, the J end lost 5 bases, and 9 bases lay between the germline ends. Germline CDR1 and CDR2: MDHEN and SYDVKM. This CDR3 comprises 13 residues. Written as DNA, the CDR3 is TGTGCCAGCAGTTTAACCGGGGAATATGGCTACACCTTC. It codes for CASSLTGEYGYTF.

The V call is TRBV10-1, the J call TRBJ2-2; 10 bases fit TRBD1. V lost 6 bases to trimming and J lost 4 bases; unmatched junction nucleotides: 8. This CDR3 region has 16 residues. Germline loops: CDR1 WNHNN, CDR2 SYGVQD (reference sequence). The CDR3 DNA follows: TGCGCCAGCAGCCGGGACAGGGGCGCGGGCACCGGGGAGCTGTTTTTT. This encodes CASSRDRGAGTGELFF.

The chain couples TRBV24-1 to TRBJ2-6, with 7 bases fitting TRBD1. In germline, CDR1 is KGHDR, CDR2 SFDVKD. Losses at the gene ends were 4 bases for V and 0 bases for J; bases not matched to a gene: 8. This CDR3 has 18 amino acids. CDR3 residues: CATSEPPGQPSGANVLTF. The CDR3 DNA sequence: TGTGCCACCAGTGAGCCCCCGGGACAGCCCTCTGGGGCCAACGTCCTGACTTTC.

The V gene is TRBV6-6, the J gene TRBJ1-5; weak D call: TRBD1 (5 bases). This CDR3 comprises 14 residues. Looked up from germline, CDR1 is MNHNY and CDR2 is SVGAGI (reference sequence). The V and J ends lost 2 bases and 7 bases respectively, with 12 bases between them. DNA for the CDR3: TGTGCCAGCAGTTACCCCCAGGGCGGACAGCCCCAGCATTTT. It yields the protein CASSYPQGGQPQHF.

The rearrangement uses TRBV5-1 and TRBJ2-1; 14 bases fit TRBD2. CDR3 length: 18 residues. Looked up from germline, CDR1 is SGHRS and CDR2 is YFSETQ. V gave up 3 bases and J gave up 2 bases; unmatched junction bases: 7. Here the CDR3 DNA reads TGCGCCAGCAGCTCCGGACTAGCGGGGGGCCTGCCCTACAATGAGCAGTTCTTC. This encodes CASSSGLAGGLPYNEQFF.

The V and J genes are TRBV7-9 and TRBJ2-7, with 8 bases fitting TRBD2. V shed 2 bases, J shed 5 bases, and the junction held 8 bases outside the gene matches. Germline CDR1 is SEHNR and CDR2 is FQNEAQ (reference sequence). This CDR3 is 15 amino acids long. The DNA for the CDR3 is TGTGCCAGCAGCTTAACGGGACTAGAATCTCACGAGCAGTACTTC. Protein product: CASSLTGLESHEQYF.

The rearrangement links TRBV7-9 to TRBJ1-5; D call uncertain. From germline, CDR1 is SEHNR and CDR2 FQNEAQ (reference sequence). The V end lost 1 base, the J end lost 7 bases, and 17 bases lay between the germline ends. The CDR3 loop spans 16 amino acids. The CDR3 DNA follows: TGTGCCAGCAGCTTAGATGGAGGAATTCCCGGGCAGCCCCAGCATTTT. It yields the protein CASSLDGGIPGQPQHF.

This clone was detected once. V and J are TRBV4-3 and TRBJ2-1; 12 nucleotides align to TRBD2. This CDR3 comprises 18 residues. The germline CDR1 and CDR2 sequences are LGHNA and YSLEER. The ends lost 0 bases at V and 5 bases at J; junction bases unmatched: 8. This CDR3 is CASSQERASGGANNEQFF. For the CDR3, the DNA is TGCGCCAGCAGCCAAGAGCGGGCTAGCGGGGGGGCGAACAATGAGCAGTTCTTC.

The V gene is TRBV5-6, the J gene TRBJ2-2, with D maybe TRBD2 (6 bases). Trimming pared 0 bases from V and 3 bases from J, leaving 15 bases between. The CDR3 spans 17 residues. Germline assignment: CDR1 SGHDT and CDR2 YYEEEE. DNA for the CDR3: TGTGCCAGCAGCTTGGTTGGGTGGGACTCGCACACCGGGGAGCTGTTTTTT. This encodes CASSLVGWDSHTGELFF. Full variable domain (rest looked up from reference TRBV5-6 and TRBJ2-2): DAGVTQSPTHLIKTRGQQVTLRCSPKSGHDTVSWYQQALGQGPQFIFQYYEEEERQRGNFPDRFSGHQFPNYSSELNVNALLLGDSALYLCASSLVGWDSHTGELFFGEGSRLTVL.

V and J are TRBV6-6 and TRBJ2-7; D is possibly TRBD1 (6 bases). Germline V lookup: CDR1 MNHNY, CDR2 SVGAGI (reference sequence). V was cut by 5 bases and J by 4 bases, with 15 bases left in between. The CDR3 is 14 residues long. The DNA for the CDR3 is TGTGCCAGCAGTCCACAGGGATTCCGTTACGAGCAGTACTTC. As protein: CASSPQGFRYEQYF.

The rearrangement uses TRBV5-1 and TRBJ2-1; TRBD2 aligns across 16 bases. This CDR3 comprises 18 residues. V shed 4 bases, J shed 12 bases, and the junction held 16 bases outside the gene matches. In germline, CDR1 is SGHRS, CDR2 YFSETQ. The CDR3 sequence is CASSVEPLGLAGGDRQFF. The CDR3 region has the DNA TGCGCCAGCAGCGTGGAACCCTTGGGACTAGCGGGAGGGGACCGGCAGTTCTTC.

This rearrangement joins TRBV7-9 to TRBJ2-3; 7 nucleotides match TRBD2. Per germline, CDR1 SEHNR and CDR2 FQNEAQ (reference sequence). The length of the CDR3 is 16 residues. J was trimmed by 4 bases and V by 3 bases; bases with no gene match: 10. CDR3 DNA: TGTGCCAGCAGCTTGGGGGGAGGGCCGCTGGCAGATACGCAGTATTTT. This translates into CASSLGGGPLADTQYF.

The chain is built from TRBV7-2 and TRBJ2-3; tentatively, D is TRBD2 (7 bases). CDR1 and CDR2 from the germline V gene are SGHTA and FQGNSA. The V end was cut by 1 base, the J end by 4 bases, with 12 bases between. This CDR3 is 15 amino acids long. The CDR3, as DNA: TGTGCCAGCAGCTTAGGTAGGGGGGGCTCAGATACGCAGTATTTT. Translated, it gives CASSLGRGGSDTQYF.

The V gene is TRBV2, the J gene TRBJ2-2, with 9 bases identical to TRBD1. Trimming took 10 bases from V and 4 from J; bases not matched to a gene: 10. The CDR3 sequence is 15 residues long. The germline CDR1 and CDR2 sequences are SNHLY and FYNNEI. CDR3 residues: CATSRDRVVTGELFF. In DNA form, the CDR3 reads TGTGCCACTAGCCGGGACAGGGTGGTCACCGGGGAGCTGTTTTTT.

The chain employs TRBV7-9 and TRBJ2-7; tentative D call: TRBD2 (5 bases). CDR1 SEHNR and CDR2 FQNEAQ come from the germline V gene (reference sequence). This CDR3 has 15 amino acids. V was clipped by 6 bases and J by 10 bases, with 25 bases between them. The CDR3 coding sequence is TGTGCCAGCAGTGAGGGCGGGTTTTCGCCACTCGATCAGTACTTC. Translation: CASSEGGFSPLDQYF.